The present T cell receptor beta chain was sequenced within a study of T cell responses to AZD1222 COVID-19 vaccine. Study-wide points: The reported proportion of spike-specific TCRs targeting unmutated variant regions was nearly half.

Germline lookup yields CDR1 SGHRS and CDR2 YFSETQ. V was shortened by 3 bases and J by 2 bases, with 12 bases between the two germline ends. The CDR3 has 14 residues. Turning to this clone: Its matching antigen is unknown.

Measured with immunoSEQ multiplex PCR; TCRdb has only the in-frame clones, and not every one. The table includes 99,000 or so clones, about 85% detected once. This receptor was identified in an adult in good health. The sample consisted of peripheral blood, taken on day 0 of AZD1222 vaccination. The chain combines TRBV5-1 with TRBJ2-7; a weak D match, TRBD2 (6 bases). For the CDR3, the DNA is TGCGCCAGCAGCTACGGTCCGGGGGCCTACGAGCAGTACTTC. Translated, it gives CASSYGPGAYEQYF.